This TCR beta chain was sequenced in a study of shared clonotypes between healthy human individuals. This CDR3 is 14 amino acids long. Germline-derived CDR1 and CDR2 are MDHEN and SYDVKM. Trimming took 6 bases from V and 8 from J, leaving 19 bases between them. As concerns this clone: The antigen remains unidentified.

General study points: Rarefaction exposed incomplete sorted-subset sequencing despite large depth.

Per the original methods: From ImmunoSEQ came sequences covering only the junction and carrying no quality scores, so filtering differed. Only in-frame clones appear in the TCRdb table, and some are missing; sequencing was by immunoSEQ multiplex PCR. The V and J calls and clone size are taken from that table; D and trimming were inferred from the DNA. Of about 2.3 million clones in the sample, approximately 93% were seen once. Sequences were obtained from naive CD4+ T cells from PBMCs. Subset given: CD45RA+ positively selected. The chain recombines TRBV28 with TRBJ1-2, with a weak D call TRBD1 (6 bases). The receptor's source is a man younger than 35 in good health. Some clones in this sample may be carry-over from other donors' samples. For the CDR3, the DNA is TGTGCCAGCAGCCACCGGTTACAGGGTGAGGGCTACACCTTC. Residues: CASSHRLQGEGYTF.